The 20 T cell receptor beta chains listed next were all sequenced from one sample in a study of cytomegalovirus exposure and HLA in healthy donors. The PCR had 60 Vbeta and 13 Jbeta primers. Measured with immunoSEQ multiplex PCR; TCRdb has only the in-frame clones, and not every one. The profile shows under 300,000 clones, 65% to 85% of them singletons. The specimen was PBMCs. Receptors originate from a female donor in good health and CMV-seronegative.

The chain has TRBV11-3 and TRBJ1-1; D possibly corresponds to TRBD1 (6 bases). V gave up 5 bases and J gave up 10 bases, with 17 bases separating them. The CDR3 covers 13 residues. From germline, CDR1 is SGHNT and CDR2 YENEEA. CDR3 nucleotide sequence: TGTGCCAGCAGCCTTCGACAGGAGGTCGGAGCTTTCTTT. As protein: CASSLRQEVGAFF.

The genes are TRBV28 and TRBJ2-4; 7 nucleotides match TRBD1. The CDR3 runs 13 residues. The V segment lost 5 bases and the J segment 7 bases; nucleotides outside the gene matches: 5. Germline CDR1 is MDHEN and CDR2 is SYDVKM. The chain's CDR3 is CASSTGVWNIQYF. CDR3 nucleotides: TGTGCCAGCAGTACAGGGGTGTGGAACATTCAGTACTTC.

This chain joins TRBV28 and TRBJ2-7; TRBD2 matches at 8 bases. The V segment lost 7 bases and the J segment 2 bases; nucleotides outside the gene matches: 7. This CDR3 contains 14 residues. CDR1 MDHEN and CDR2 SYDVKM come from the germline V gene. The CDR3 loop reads CASNPTGGPYEQYF. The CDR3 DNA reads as TGTGCCAGCAACCCCACGGGAGGGCCCTACGAGCAGTACTTC.

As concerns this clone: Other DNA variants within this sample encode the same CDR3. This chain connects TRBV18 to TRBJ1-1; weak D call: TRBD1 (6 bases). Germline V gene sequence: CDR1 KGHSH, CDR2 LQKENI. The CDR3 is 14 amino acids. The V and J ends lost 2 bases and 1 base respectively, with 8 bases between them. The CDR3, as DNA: TGTGCCAGCTCACCAGGACAGTCGAACACTGAAGCTTTCTTT. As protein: CASSPGQSNTEAFF.

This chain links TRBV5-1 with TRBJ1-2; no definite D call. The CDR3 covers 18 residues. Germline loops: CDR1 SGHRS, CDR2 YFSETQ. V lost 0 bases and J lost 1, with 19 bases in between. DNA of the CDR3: TGCGCCAGCAGCTTGGATGGTAGGAGGAACATTTTTAACTATGGCTACACCTTC. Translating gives CASSLDGRRNIFNYGYTF.

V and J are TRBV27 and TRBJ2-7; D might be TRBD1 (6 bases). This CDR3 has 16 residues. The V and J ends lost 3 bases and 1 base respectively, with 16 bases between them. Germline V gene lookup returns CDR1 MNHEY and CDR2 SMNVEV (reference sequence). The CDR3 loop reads CASSFNRARGSYEQYF. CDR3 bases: TGTGCCAGCAGTTTTAACAGGGCTAGGGGGTCCTACGAGCAGTACTTC.

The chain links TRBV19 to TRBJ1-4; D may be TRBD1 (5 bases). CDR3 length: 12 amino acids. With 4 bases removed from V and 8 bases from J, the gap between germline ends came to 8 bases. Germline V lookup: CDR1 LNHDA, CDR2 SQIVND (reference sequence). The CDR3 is CASSSRTEKLFF. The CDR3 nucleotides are TGTGCCAGTAGTAGTCGGACAGAAAAACTGTTTTTT. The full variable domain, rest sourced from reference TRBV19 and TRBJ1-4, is DGGITQSPKYLFRKEGQNVTLSCEQNLNHDAMYWYRQDPGQGLRLIYYSQIVNDFQKGDIAEGYSVSREKKESFPLTVTSAQKNPTAFYLCASSSRTEKLFFGSGTQLSVL.

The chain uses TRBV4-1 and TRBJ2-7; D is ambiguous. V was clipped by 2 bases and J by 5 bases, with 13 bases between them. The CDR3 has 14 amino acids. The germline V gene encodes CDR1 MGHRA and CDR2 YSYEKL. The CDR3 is CASSQYPGSDEQYF. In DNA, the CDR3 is TGCGCCAGCAGCCAATACCCAGGATCGGACGAGCAGTACTTC.

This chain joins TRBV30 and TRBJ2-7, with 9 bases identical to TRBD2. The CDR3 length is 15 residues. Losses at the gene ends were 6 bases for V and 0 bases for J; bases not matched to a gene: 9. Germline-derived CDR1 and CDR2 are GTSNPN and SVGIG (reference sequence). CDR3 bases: TGTGCCTGTTCGCAGCGGGAGGATGGCTCCTACGAGCAGTACTTC. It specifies CACSQREDGSYEQYF.

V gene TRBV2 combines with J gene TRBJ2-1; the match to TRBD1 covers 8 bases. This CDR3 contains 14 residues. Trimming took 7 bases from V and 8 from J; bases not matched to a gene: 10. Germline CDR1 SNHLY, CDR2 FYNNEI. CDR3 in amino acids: CASTRQGSFYEQFF. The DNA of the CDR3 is TGTGCCAGCACAAGACAGGGGTCTTTTTATGAGCAGTTCTTC.

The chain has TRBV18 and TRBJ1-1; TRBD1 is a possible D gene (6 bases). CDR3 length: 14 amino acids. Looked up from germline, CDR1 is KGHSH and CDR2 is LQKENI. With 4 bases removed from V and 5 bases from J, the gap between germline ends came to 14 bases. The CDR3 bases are TGTGCCAGCTCACAGGGACACGGGGGGACTGAAGCTTTCTTT. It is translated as CASSQGHGGTEAFF.

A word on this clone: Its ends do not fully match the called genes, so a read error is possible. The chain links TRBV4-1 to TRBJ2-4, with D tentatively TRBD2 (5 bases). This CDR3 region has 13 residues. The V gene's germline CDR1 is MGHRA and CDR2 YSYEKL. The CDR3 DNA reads TGCGCCAGCACCCAACGGGCCGAGGGCATTCAGTACTTC. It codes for CASTQRAEGIQYF.

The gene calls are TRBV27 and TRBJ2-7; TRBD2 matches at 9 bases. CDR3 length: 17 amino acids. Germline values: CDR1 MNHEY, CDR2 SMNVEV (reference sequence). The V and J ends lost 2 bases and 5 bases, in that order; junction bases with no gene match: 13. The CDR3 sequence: CASSLRGRGGSGDEQYF. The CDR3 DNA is TGTGCCAGCAGTTTACGGGGGCGGGGGGGCTCGGGGGACGAGCAGTACTTC.

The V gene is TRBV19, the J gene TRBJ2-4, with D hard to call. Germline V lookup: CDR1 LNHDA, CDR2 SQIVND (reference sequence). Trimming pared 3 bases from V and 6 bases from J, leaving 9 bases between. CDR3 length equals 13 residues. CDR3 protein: CASSISTLNIQYF. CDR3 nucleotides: TGTGCCAGTAGTATTTCGACATTAAACATTCAGTACTTC.

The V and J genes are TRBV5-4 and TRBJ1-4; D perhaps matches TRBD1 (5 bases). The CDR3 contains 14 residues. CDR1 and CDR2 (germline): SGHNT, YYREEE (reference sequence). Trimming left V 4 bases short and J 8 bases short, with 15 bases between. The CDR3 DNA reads TGTGCCAGCAGCAATGCAGGGCGTGGGGAAAAACTGTTTTTT. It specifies CASSNAGRGEKLFF.

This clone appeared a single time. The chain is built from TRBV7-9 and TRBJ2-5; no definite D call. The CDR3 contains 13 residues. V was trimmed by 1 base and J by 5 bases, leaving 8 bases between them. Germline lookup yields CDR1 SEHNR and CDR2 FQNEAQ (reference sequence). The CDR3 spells CASSLVGPETQYF. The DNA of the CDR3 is TGTGCCAGCAGCTTAGTGGGCCCGGAGACCCAGTACTTC.

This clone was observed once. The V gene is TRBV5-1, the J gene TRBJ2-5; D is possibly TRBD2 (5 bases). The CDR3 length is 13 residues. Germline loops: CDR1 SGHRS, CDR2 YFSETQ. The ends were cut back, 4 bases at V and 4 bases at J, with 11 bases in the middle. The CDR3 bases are TGCGCCAGCAGCGAACTAGTGTCAGAGACCCAGTACTTC. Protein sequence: CASSELVSETQYF. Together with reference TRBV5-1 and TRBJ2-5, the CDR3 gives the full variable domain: KAGVTQTPRYLIKTRGQQVTLSCSPISGHRSVSWYQQTPGQGLQFLFEYFSETQRNKGNFPGRFSGRQFSNSRSEMNVSTLELGDSALYLCASSELVSETQYFGPGTRLLVL.

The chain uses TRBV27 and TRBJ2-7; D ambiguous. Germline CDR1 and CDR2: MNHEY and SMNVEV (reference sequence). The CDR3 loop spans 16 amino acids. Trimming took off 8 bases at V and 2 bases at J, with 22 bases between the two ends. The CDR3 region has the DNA TGTGCCAGCCGCCCCCTTTCCCCCCCAAGAGCCTACGAGCAGTACTTC. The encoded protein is CASRPLSPPRAYEQYF.

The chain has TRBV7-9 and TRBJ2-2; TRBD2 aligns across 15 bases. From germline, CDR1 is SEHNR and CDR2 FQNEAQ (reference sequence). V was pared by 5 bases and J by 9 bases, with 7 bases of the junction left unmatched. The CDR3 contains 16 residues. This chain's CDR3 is CASSRPGLAGGRELFF. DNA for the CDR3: TGTGCCAGCAGCCGCCCGGGACTAGCGGGAGGACGGGAGCTGTTTTTT.

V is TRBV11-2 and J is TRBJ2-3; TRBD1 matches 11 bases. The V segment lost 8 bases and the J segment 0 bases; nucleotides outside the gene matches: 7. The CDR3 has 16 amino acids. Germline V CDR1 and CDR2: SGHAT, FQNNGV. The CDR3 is CASGPRTGGSTDTQYF. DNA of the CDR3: TGTGCCAGCGGCCCAAGGACAGGGGGCAGCACAGATACGCAGTATTTT.